A selection of T cell receptor beta chains follows, all from one sample in a study of T cells in Graves' hyperthyroidism and ophthalmopathy. Each CDR3 protein gets one entry after TCRdb re-called the multiplex PCR reads with MiXCR. The sample shows hundreds of thousands of distinct CDR3 sequences, less than 20% of them seen only once. The material sequenced was blood. The receptors stem from a man aged 40-55 years with Graves' ophthalmopathy. Both conserved end residues are part of each CDR3. Each record gives: CDR3 length, J gene, clone size, V gene, D gene, CDR3 DNA, CDR3 protein. The D gene is left open where the match is weak. Expanded clones are given a class, and other clones once, few, many or no size at all.

length: 16
J: TRBJ2-3
size: .
V: TRBV9
D: .
DNA: TGTGCCAGCAGCGTAGTTGGAGGCGGGGGCACAGATACGCAGTATTTT
CDR3: CASSVVGGGGTDTQYF

length: 14
J: TRBJ2-6
size: .
V: TRBV20-1
D: TRBD1
DNA: TGCAGTGCTACAGGGGACAGCGGGGCCAACGTCCTGACTTTC
CDR3: CSATGDSGANVLTF

length: 13
J: TRBJ1-1
size: few
V: TRBV7-3
D: .
DNA: TGTGCCAGCACCAGATTGGCGGGCACTGAAGCTTTCTTT
CDR3: CASTRLAGTEAFF

length: 14
J: TRBJ2-3
size: .
V: TRBV4-3
D: .
DNA: TGCGCCAGCAGCCAAGACCACTTAACAGATACGCAGTATTTT
CDR3: CASSQDHLTDTQYF

length: 19
J: TRBJ2-3
size: few
V: TRBV7-3
D: TRBD2
DNA: TGTGCCAGCAGCCAGGGATGGCTAGCGGGAGATCTTGACACAGATACGCAGTATTTT
CDR3: CASSQGWLAGDLDTDTQYF

length: 13
J: TRBJ1-2
size: few
V: TRBV20-1
D: .
DNA: TGCAGTGCTAGAACAGGTGGGATCTATGGCTACACCTTC
CDR3: CSARTGGIYGYTF

length: 15
J: TRBJ1-1
size: .
V: TRBV29-1
D: .
DNA: TGCAGCGTTGAAGACCCGGCGGGGGTTAACACTGAAGCTTTCTTT
CDR3: CSVEDPAGVNTEAFF

length: 10
J: TRBJ1-1
size: few
V: TRBV20-1
D: .
DNA: TGCAGTGCTTCGGACAGAGAAGCTTTCTTT
CDR3: CSASDREAFF

length: 15
J: TRBJ1-2
size: .
V: TRBV20-1
D: .
DNA: TGCAGTGCTCGACCCCTTGGGGGGGGAGACTATGGCTACACCTTC
CDR3: CSARPLGGGDYGYTF

length: 14
J: TRBJ1-1
size: .
V: TRBV6-1
D: .
DNA: TGTGCCAGCGTAAACAATAGGGGTGGCACTGAAGCTTTCTTT
CDR3: CASVNNRGGTEAFF

length: 16
J: TRBJ2-3
size: few
V: TRBV7-2
D: TRBD2
DNA: TGTGCCAGCAGCCGACCGGCGGGGGGCCGGAAAGATACGCAGTATTTT
CDR3: CASSRPAGGRKDTQYF

length: 17
J: TRBJ2-1
size: many
V: TRBV11-3
D: TRBD2
DNA: TGTGCCAGCAGCAAAGGGACTAGTGAGTCACTTTACAATGAGCAGTTCTTC
CDR3: CASSKGTSESLYNEQFF

length: 12
J: TRBJ2-5
size: .
V: TRBV12-3/TRBV12-4
D: TRBD2
DNA: TGTGCCAGCAAGGCTAGCGGGGCCCACCAGTACTTC
CDR3: CASKASGAHQYF

length: 15
J: TRBJ2-7
size: .
V: TRBV28
D: TRBD2
DNA: TGTGCCAGCAGAACCGGGACTAGCGGTTTTTACGAGCAGTACTTC
CDR3: CASRTGTSGFYEQYF

length: 16
J: TRBJ1-1
size: few
V: TRBV11-2
D: .
DNA: TGTGCCAGCAGCTATGGGGGGACATTCGGGGACACTGAAGCTTTCTTT
CDR3: CASSYGGTFGDTEAFF

length: 16
J: TRBJ1-4
size: .
V: TRBV4-3
D: TRBD1
DNA: TGCGCCAGCAGCCCCGGACAGGCCTTATCGACTGAAAAACTGTTTTTT
CDR3: CASSPGQALSTEKLFF

length: 16
J: TRBJ2-5
size: few
V: TRBV7-9
D: .
DNA: TGTGCCAGCAGCTTTCGGGACACCGGAACCCAAGAGACCCAGTACTTC
CDR3: CASSFRDTGTQETQYF

length: 14
J: TRBJ1-5
size: .
V: TRBV7-8
D: .
DNA: TGTGCCAGCAGCCGCTGGACGGTCAATCAGCCCCAGCATTTT
CDR3: CASSRWTVNQPQHF

length: 17
J: TRBJ2-4
size: .
V: TRBV3-1
D: TRBD1
DNA: TGTGCCAGCAGCCAAGACAGGGGGCGCGGGGCCAAAAACATTCAGTACTTC
CDR3: CASSQDRGRGAKNIQYF

length: 16
J: TRBJ2-1
size: .
V: TRBV20-1
D: .
DNA: TGCAGTGCTAGAGTCTACCGGGCCAAGTCCCTGAATGAGCAGTTCTTC
CDR3: CSARVYRAKSLNEQFF

length: 15
J: TRBJ2-7
size: .
V: TRBV4-2
D: TRBD2
DNA: TGTGCCAGCAGCCAACAGACTAGCGCGACCTACGAGCAGTACTTC
CDR3: CASSQQTSATYEQYF

length: 17
J: TRBJ2-5
size: few
V: TRBV20-1
D: .
DNA: TGCAGTGCTAGAGCCCCCGGGCTGGGAGTCCCTTCGGAGACCCAGTACTTC
CDR3: CSARAPGLGVPSETQYF

length: 14
J: TRBJ2-5
size: few
V: TRBV2
D: .
DNA: TGTGCCGGTTTCGCGATAGACCTCCAAGAGACCCAGTACTTC
CDR3: CAGFAIDLQETQYF

length: 17
J: TRBJ1-3
size: many
V: TRBV11-2
D: .
DNA: TGTGCCAGCAGCTTAGGTCCGCGGGGAGAGGATGGAAACACCATATATTTT
CDR3: CASSLGPRGEDGNTIYF

length: 16
J: TRBJ2-6
size: few
V: TRBV13
D: .
DNA: TGTGCCAGCAGCTCGACGGAGGGAACTGGGGCCAACGTCCTGACTTTC
CDR3: CASSSTEGTGANVLTF

length: 14
J: TRBJ2-3
size: .
V: TRBV19
D: .
DNA: TGTGCCAGTAGGGGGACACATGGCACAGATACGCAGTATTTT
CDR3: CASRGTHGTDTQYF

length: 18
J: TRBJ2-6
size: few
V: TRBV6-1
D: TRBD2
DNA: TGTGCCAGCAGGGATCGTCCACACGGGGGGGCTGGGGCCAACGTCCTGACTTTC
CDR3: CASRDRPHGGAGANVLTF

length: 18
J: TRBJ2-3
size: many
V: TRBV5-7
D: .
DNA: TGTGCCAGCAGCTTTTGGGGGGTGGCCCCCCTTAGCACAGATACGCAGTATTTT
CDR3: CASSFWGVAPLSTDTQYF

length: 14
J: TRBJ2-7
size: .
V: TRBV5-6
D: TRBD1
DNA: TGTGCCAGCAGCCGGGACAGCCTTCGGGACGAGCAGTACTTC
CDR3: CASSRDSLRDEQYF

length: 15
J: TRBJ2-3
size: few
V: TRBV12-3/TRBV12-4
D: TRBD2
DNA: TGTGCCAGCAGTTTAGTTGCGGGGGACACAGATACGCAGTATTTT
CDR3: CASSLVAGDTDTQYF

length: 19
J: TRBJ2-1
size: many
V: TRBV20-1
D: TRBD2
DNA: TGCAGTGCTAGAGATCGTGCTAGCGGGATTAGTAGAGTGTTCAATGAGCAGTTCTTC
CDR3: CSARDRASGISRVFNEQFF

length: 14
J: TRBJ2-1
size: few
V: TRBV27
D: TRBD2
DNA: TGTGCCAGCAGTTTATCAGCGGGAGGTAATGAGCAGTTCTTC
CDR3: CASSLSAGGNEQFF

length: 16
J: TRBJ1-4
size: .
V: TRBV28
D: .
DNA: TGTGCCAGCAACCCAGCAGGGGTTAGAGGAGATGAAAAACTGTTTTTT
CDR3: CASNPAGVRGDEKLFF

length: 12
J: TRBJ1-2
size: few
V: TRBV28
D: .
DNA: TGTGCCAGCAGTTCATCCAACTATGGCTACACCTTC
CDR3: CASSSSNYGYTF

length: 12
J: TRBJ1-1
size: once
V: TRBV28
D: .
DNA: TGTGCCAGCAGTCCCCTGATAGCTGAAGCTTTCTTT
CDR3: CASSPLIAEAFF

length: 15
J: TRBJ2-5
size: many
V: TRBV7-2
D: .
DNA: TGTGCCAGCAGCCCCTGGACTAACTACCAAGAGACCCAGTACTTC
CDR3: CASSPWTNYQETQYF

length: 13
J: TRBJ2-5
size: few
V: TRBV14
D: TRBD2
DNA: TGTGCCAGCAGCCATGGACTAGGGGAGACCCAGTACTTC
CDR3: CASSHGLGETQYF

length: 14
J: TRBJ1-2
size: .
V: TRBV6-1
D: .
DNA: TGTGCCAGCAGCCGACAGGAGAGGGACTATGGCTACACCTTC
CDR3: CASSRQERDYGYTF

length: 14
J: TRBJ2-7
size: many
V: TRBV3-1
D: .
DNA: TGTGCCAGCAGCCAAGTAGTGGGCGCGATGAAGCAGTACTTC
CDR3: CASSQVVGAMKQYF

length: 13
J: TRBJ2-7
size: few
V: TRBV20-1
D: .
DNA: TGCAGTGCCGCCGAAGGGGGGTTTGACGAGCAGTACTTC
CDR3: CSAAEGGFDEQYF

length: 15
J: TRBJ1-2
size: .
V: TRBV3-1
D: TRBD1
DNA: TGTGCCAGCAGCCAAGCCTCGACAGGGGCGAATGGCTACACCTTC
CDR3: CASSQASTGANGYTF

length: 13
J: TRBJ1-1
size: .
V: TRBV28
D: .
DNA: TGTGCCGCCGCCCCGGCCGTGAACACTGAAGCTTTCTTT
CDR3: CAAAPAVNTEAFF

length: 16
J: TRBJ1-6
size: once
V: TRBV7-8
D: TRBD1
DNA: TGTGCCAGCAGCCAATTTCAGGGGGCTCGGAATTCACCCCTCCACTTT
CDR3: CASSQFQGARNSPLHF